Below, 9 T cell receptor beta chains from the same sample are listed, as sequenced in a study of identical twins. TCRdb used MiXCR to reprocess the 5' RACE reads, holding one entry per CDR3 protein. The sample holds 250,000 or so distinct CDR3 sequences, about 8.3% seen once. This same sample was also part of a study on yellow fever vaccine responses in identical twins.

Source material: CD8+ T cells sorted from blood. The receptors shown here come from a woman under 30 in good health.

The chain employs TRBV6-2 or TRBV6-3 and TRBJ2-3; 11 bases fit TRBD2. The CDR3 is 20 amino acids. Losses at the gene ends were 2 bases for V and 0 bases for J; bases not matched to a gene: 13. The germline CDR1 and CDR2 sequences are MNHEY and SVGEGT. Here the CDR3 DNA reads TGTGCCAGCAGTTACCTTCCAGGACTAGCGGGCGAACCTAGCACAGATACGCAGTATTTT. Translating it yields CASSYLPGLAGEPSTDTQYF.

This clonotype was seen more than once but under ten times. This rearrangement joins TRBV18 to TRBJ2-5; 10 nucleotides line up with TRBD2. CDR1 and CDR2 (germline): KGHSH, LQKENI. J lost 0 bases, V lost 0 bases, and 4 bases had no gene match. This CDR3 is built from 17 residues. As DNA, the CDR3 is TGTGCCAGCTCACCACCAACTAGCGGGGCGCACCAAGAGACCCAGTACTTC. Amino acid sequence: CASSPPTSGAHQETQYF.

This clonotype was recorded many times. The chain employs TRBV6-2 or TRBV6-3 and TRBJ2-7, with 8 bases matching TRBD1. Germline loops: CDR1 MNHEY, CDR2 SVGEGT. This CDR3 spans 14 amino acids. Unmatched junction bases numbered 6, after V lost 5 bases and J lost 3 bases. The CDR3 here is CASSMGQEGYEQYF. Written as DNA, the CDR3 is TGTGCCAGCAGTATGGGACAGGAGGGCTACGAGCAGTACTTC.

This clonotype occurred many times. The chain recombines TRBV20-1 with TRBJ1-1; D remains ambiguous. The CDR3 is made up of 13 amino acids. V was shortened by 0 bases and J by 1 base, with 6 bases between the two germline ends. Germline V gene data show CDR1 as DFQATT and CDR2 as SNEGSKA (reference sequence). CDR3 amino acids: CSAREWANTEAFF. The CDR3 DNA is TGCAGTGCTAGAGAGTGGGCGAACACTGAAGCTTTCTTT.

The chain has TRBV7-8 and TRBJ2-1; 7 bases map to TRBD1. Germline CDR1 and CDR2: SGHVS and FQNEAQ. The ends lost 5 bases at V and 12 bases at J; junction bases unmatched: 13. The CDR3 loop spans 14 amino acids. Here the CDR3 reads CASSPPGTEPTQFF. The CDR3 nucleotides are TGTGCCAGCAGCCCACCGGGGACAGAACCAACGCAGTTCTTC.

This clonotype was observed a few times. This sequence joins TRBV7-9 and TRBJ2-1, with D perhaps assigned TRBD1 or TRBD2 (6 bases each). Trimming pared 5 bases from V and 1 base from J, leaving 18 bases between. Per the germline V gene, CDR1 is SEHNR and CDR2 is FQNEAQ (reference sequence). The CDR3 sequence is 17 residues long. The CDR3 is CASSPPRGALSYNEQFF. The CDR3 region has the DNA TGTGCCAGCAGCCCGCCGAGGGGGGCTCTTTCCTACAATGAGCAGTTCTTC.

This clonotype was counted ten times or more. The CDR3, as DNA: TGCGCCAGCAGCTTGGAGGGGCTGGGAGGTCAGCCCCAGCATTTT. It is translated as CASSLEGLGGQPQHF. The genes are TRBV5-1 and TRBJ1-5, with D perhaps matching TRBD1 (5 bases). Germline assignment: CDR1 SGHRS and CDR2 YFSETQ. V gave up 0 bases and J gave up 6 bases, with 13 bases separating them. The CDR3 runs to 15 residues.

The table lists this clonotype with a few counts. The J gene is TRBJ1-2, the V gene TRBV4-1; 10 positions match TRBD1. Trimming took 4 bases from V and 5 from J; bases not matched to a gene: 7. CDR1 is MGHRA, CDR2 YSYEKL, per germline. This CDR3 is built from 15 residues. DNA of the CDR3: TGCGCCAGCAGCCGTGGACAGGGGGATATTTATGGCTACACCTTC. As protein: CASSRGQGDIYGYTF.

CDR3 in DNA: TGTGCCAGCAGCTTGGAGCAGGGAAGGGGTTCGAAGTTCTTC. Protein: CASSLEQGRGSKFF. V usage is TRBV5-6 and J usage is TRBJ2-1; weak D call: TRBD1 (5 bases). Germline loops: CDR1 SGHDT, CDR2 YYEEEE. V was pared by 0 bases and J by 14 bases, with 18 bases between. This CDR3 has 14 residues.